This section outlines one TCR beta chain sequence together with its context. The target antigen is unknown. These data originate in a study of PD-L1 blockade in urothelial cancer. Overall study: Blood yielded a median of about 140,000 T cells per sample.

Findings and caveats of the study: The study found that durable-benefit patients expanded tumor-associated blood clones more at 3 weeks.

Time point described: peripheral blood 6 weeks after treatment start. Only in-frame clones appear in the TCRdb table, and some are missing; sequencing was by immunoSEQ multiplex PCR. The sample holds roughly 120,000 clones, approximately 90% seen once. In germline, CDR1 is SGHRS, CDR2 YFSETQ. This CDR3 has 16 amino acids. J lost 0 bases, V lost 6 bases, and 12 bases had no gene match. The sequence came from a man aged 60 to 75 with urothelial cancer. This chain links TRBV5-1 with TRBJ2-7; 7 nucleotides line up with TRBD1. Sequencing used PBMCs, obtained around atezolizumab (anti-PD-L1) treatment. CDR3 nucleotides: TGCGCCAGCAACGTACGACCGACAGGGAGCTCCTACGAGCAGTACTTC. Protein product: CASNVRPTGSSYEQYF.